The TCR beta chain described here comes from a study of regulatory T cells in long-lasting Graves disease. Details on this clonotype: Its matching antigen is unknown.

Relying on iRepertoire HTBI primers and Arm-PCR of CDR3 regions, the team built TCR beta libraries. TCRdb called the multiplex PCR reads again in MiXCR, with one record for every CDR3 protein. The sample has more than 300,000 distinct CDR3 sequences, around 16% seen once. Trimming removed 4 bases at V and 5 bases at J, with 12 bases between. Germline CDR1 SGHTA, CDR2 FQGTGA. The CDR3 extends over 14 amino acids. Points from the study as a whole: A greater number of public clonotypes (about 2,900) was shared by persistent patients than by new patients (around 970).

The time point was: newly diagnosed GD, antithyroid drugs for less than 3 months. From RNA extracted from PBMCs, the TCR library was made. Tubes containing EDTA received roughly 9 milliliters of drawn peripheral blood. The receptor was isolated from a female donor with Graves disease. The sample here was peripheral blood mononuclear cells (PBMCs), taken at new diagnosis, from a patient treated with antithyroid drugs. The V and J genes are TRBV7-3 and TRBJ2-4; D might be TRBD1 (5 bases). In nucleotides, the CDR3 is TGTGCCAGCAGCTCTAGGGGTGGGGAAAACATTCAGTACTTC. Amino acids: CASSSRGGENIQYF.